This T cell receptor beta chain is from a study of identical twins. V lost 4 bases and J lost 7, with 17 bases in between. This CDR3 has 15 amino acids. TCRdb ran MiXCR on the 5' RACE reads and lists one entry per CDR3 protein. This table holds 350,000 to 600,000 distinct CDR3 sequences, about 14% found once. This clonotype was counted ten times or more. Its antigen is as yet unknown. General observations from the study: Models predicted too little out-of-frame TCR alpha sharing in monozygotic twins. Possibly, invariant MAIT and iNKT cells partly confounded zero-insertion analyses.

The same data also contributed to another study, on yellow fever vaccine responses in identical twins.

The source is a woman aged 18-29 years in good health. The rearrangement joins TRBV12-3 or TRBV12-4 to TRBJ2-1; no clear D gene. The sequencing input was CD4+ T cells sorted from blood. The CDR3 reads CASSSPSDVVNEQFF. The CDR3 DNA follows: TGTGCCAGCAGTTCTCCTAGTGATGTGGTTAATGAGCAGTTCTTC.